Listed here is a single T cell receptor (beta chain). The sample holds other DNA sequences that translate to the same CDR3. This CDR3 is 16 amino acids long. J was trimmed by 3 bases and V by 0 bases; bases with no gene match: 3. Germline values: CDR1 MNHNS, CDR2 SASEGT. This sample stems from a study of blood T cell repertoires in COVID-19. Data came from immunoSEQ multiplex PCR; TCRdb stores just in-frame clones and leaves some out. This sample has approximately 290,000 clones, with 70% to 90% found just once. Input material: PBMCs or T cells enriched from blood (not recorded which). The TCR comes from a woman in her twenties or thirties who had recovered from COVID-19. The V gene is TRBV6-1, the J gene TRBJ2-3; TRBD1 matches at 10 bases. In nucleotides, the CDR3 is TGTGCCAGCAGTGAAGCGCCGGGACAGGGGACAGATACGCAGTATTTT. The encoded protein is CASSEAPGQGTDTQYF.